The rows below give T cell receptor beta chains drawn from one sample of a study of blood T cell repertoires in COVID-19. Using immunoSEQ multiplex PCR, the repertoire was profiled, and TCRdb retains in-frame clones only, with some absent. Of about 180,000 clones detected, roughly 84% appear once; the ten largest clones hold about 18%. Sequenced input: peripheral blood. The receptor set was obtained from a person aged 70 to 79 with COVID-19, enrolled during active disease. Both conserved end residues are part of each CDR3. D genes are given only for firm matches. The size field is filled for only some rows; it gives once, few, many or a size class.

d_call	j_call	clone_size	v_call	cdr3_aa	cdr3_nt
.	TRBJ2-2	.	TRBV7-3	CASSSTGDTPRGELFF	TGTGCCAGCAGCTCAACCGGGGACACCCCAAGGGGGGAGCTGTTTTTT
TRBD1	TRBJ1-2	.	TRBV6-5	CASSPGRGHYGYTF	TGTGCCAGCAGCCCCGGGAGGGGGCACTATGGCTACACCTTC
TRBD2	TRBJ2-5	.	TRBV7-3	CASSPSGSQETQYF	TGTGCCAGCAGCCCTAGCGGGAGCCAAGAGACCCAGTACTTC
.	TRBJ1-6	once	TRBV7-2	CASSYNRGNSGNSPLHF	TGTGCCAGCAGCTACAACCGAGGCAACTCCGGGAATTCACCCCTCCACTTT
.	TRBJ2-7	.	TRBV2	CASSQQGGEQYF	TGTGCCAGCAGTCAACAGGGTGGCGAGCAGTACTTC
TRBD1	TRBJ1-5	.	TRBV3-1/TRBV3-2	CASSQGTGASNQPQHF	TGTGCCAGCAGCCAGGGGACAGGAGCTAGCAATCAGCCCCAGCATTTT
.	TRBJ1-5	.	TRBV5-8	CASSLARGGGQPQHF	TGTGCCAGCAGCTTGGCTCGTGGGGGGGGGCAGCCCCAGCATTTT
TRBD1	TRBJ2-2	.	TRBV6-6	CASKDRGLYTGELFF	TGTGCCAGCAAAGACAGGGGGTTATACACCGGGGAGCTGTTTTTT
.	TRBJ2-2	.	TRBV2	CASRQTGAGTGELFF	TGTGCCAGCAGACAAACAGGGGCGGGGACCGGGGAGCTGTTTTTT
TRBD1	TRBJ1-1	.	TRBV6-4	CASRDSSMNTEAFF	TGTGCCAGCCGGGACAGTAGTATGAACACTGAAGCTTTCTTT
TRBD1	TRBJ1-5	.	TRBV6-2/TRBV6-3	CASSSGTEYSNQPQHF	TGTGCCAGCAGTTCCGGGACAGAATATAGCAATCAGCCCCAGCATTTT
.	TRBJ2-7	.	TRBV5-1	CASSLDSPVIYEQYF	TGCGCCAGCAGCTTGGACAGCCCCGTGATCTACGAGCAGTACTTC
.	TRBJ1-6	.	TRBV4-3	CASSQAGGVRSPLHF	TGCGCCAGCAGCCAGGCTGGGGGGGTCCGCTCACCCCTCCACTTT
TRBD1	TRBJ2-6	.	TRBV6-2/TRBV6-3	CASSYQSSTGQGYPGANVLTF	TGTGCCAGCAGTTACCAGAGTTCAACGGGACAGGGATATCCTGGGGCCAACGTCCTGACTTTC
TRBD1	TRBJ2-7	.	TRBV7-2	CASSQTGGPYEQYF	TGTGCCAGCAGCCAGACAGGGGGCCCTTACGAGCAGTACTTC
TRBD2	TRBJ2-3	few	TRBV9	CASSETSGVADTQYF	TGTGCCAGCAGCGAGACTAGCGGGGTCGCAGATACGCAGTATTTT
TRBD2	TRBJ2-3	.	TRBV6-1	CASSEDGRAWDTDTQYF	TGTGCCAGCAGTGAAGACGGGAGGGCCTGGGACACAGATACGCAGTATTTT
TRBD1	TRBJ1-3	few	TRBV6-5	CASRDRGGNTIYF	TGTGCCAGCAGGGACAGGGGAGGAAACACCATATATTTT
TRBD2	TRBJ2-5	.	TRBV11-3	CASSPLGLAEETQYF	TGTGCCAGCAGTCCCCTGGGACTAGCGGAAGAGACCCAGTACTTC
TRBD2	TRBJ2-7	.	TRBV29-1	CSATSATTYEQYF	TGCAGCGCTACTAGCGCAACTACCTACGAGCAGTACTTC
TRBD1	TRBJ2-7	.	TRBV9	CASSASDRVSYEQYF	TGTGCCAGCAGCGCTTCGGACAGGGTTTCCTACGAGCAGTACTTC
TRBD2	TRBJ2-3	.	TRBV7-3	CASSLLAGADTQYF	TGTGCCAGCAGCCTTCTAGCGGGAGCAGATACGCAGTATTTT
.	TRBJ1-2	.	TRBV10-3	CAITSRSEADGYTF	TGTGCCATCACTTCCAGGTCGGAGGCCGATGGCTACACCTTC
.	TRBJ1-6	.	TRBV7-9	CASSLESGSPLHF	TGTGCCAGCAGCTTAGAATCGGGGTCACCCCTCCACTTT
.	TRBJ1-1	.	TRBV12-3/TRBV12-4	CASTRDRFGAFF	TGTGCCAGCACCCGCGATAGGTTCGGGGCTTTCTTT
TRBD1	TRBJ1-2	.	TRBV5-5	CASRPADRNYGYTF	TGTGCCAGCAGACCAGCGGACAGGAACTATGGCTACACCTTC
TRBD1	TRBJ1-1	.	TRBV18	CASSPYEDRSPLRAFF	TGTGCCAGCTCACCATATGAGGACAGGTCGCCACTGAGAGCTTTCTTT
TRBD1	TRBJ2-7	.	TRBV2	CATLPDRGHRREQYF	TGTGCCACCCTGCCAGACAGGGGGCATCGGCGCGAGCAGTACTTC
TRBD2	TRBJ2-1	.	TRBV14	CASSRLAGKTRNNEQFF	TGTGCCAGCAGCCGGCTAGCGGGGAAAACACGTAACAATGAGCAGTTCTTC
TRBD2	TRBJ2-7	.	TRBV11-3	CASSPAGAAGEQYF	TGTGCCAGCAGCCCGGCGGGAGCTGCGGGAGAGCAGTACTTC
TRBD2	TRBJ2-3	.	TRBV9	CASSVAGGRGFTDTQYF	TGTGCCAGCAGCGTAGCTGGGGGGAGGGGCTTCACAGATACGCAGTATTTT
.	TRBJ2-1	.	TRBV2	CASTLGGGTGNEQFF	TGTGCCAGCACCCTCGGGGGTGGGACTGGAAATGAGCAGTTCTTC
.	TRBJ2-1	.	TRBV12-5	CASAPRAGSYNEQFF	TGTGCTAGTGCCCCCCGTGCGGGCTCCTACAATGAGCAGTTCTTC
.	TRBJ1-2	.	TRBV12-2	CASRPGGQNNYGYTF	TGTGCAAGTCGCCCTGGAGGGCAGAACAACTATGGCTACACCTTC
.	TRBJ2-3	.	TRBV4-1	CASSQDFPPRPALDSTDTQYF	TGCGCCAGCAGCCAAGATTTTCCCCCGCGGCCGGCGCTAGATAGCACAGATACGCAGTATTTT
.	TRBJ1-1	.	TRBV4-1	CASSQVTGRMNTEAFF	TGCGCCAGCAGCCAAGTGACAGGCCGCATGAACACTGAAGCTTTCTTT
.	TRBJ2-3	.	TRBV29-1	CSVESPAGANFRDTQYF	TGCAGCGTTGAAAGTCCCGCGGGGGCTAATTTCCGGGATACGCAGTATTTT
TRBD1	TRBJ2-7	.	TRBV19	CASSTLTGVFYEQYF	TGTGCCAGTAGTACCCTGACAGGGGTCTTCTACGAGCAGTACTTC
.	TRBJ2-5	.	TRBV19	CASTDWGAGQETQYF	TGTGCCAGTACCGACTGGGGCGCGGGACAAGAGACCCAGTACTTC
TRBD1	TRBJ1-5	.	TRBV19	CASSPYDRARGNQPQHF	TGTGCCAGTAGTCCCTATGACAGGGCTCGTGGCAATCAGCCCCAGCATTTT
.	TRBJ1-5	.	TRBV28	CASSLSTDPYSNQPQHF	TGTGCCAGCAGTCTCTCGACAGACCCATATAGCAATCAGCCCCAGCATTTT
.	TRBJ1-5	.	TRBV11-3	CASSLPPPVWPQHF	TGTGCCAGCAGCTTACCCCCCCCAGTTTGGCCCCAGCATTTT
TRBD1	TRBJ1-1	once	TRBV5-5	CASTTGTGYPEAFF	TGTGCCAGCACAACCGGGACAGGATACCCTGAAGCTTTCTTT
TRBD2	TRBJ2-3	.	TRBV7-3	CASSLGLAGVSDTQYF	TGTGCCAGCAGCCTGGGACTAGCGGGAGTATCAGATACGCAGTATTTT
TRBD1	TRBJ1-3	.	TRBV15	CATSRGNRGFSGNTIYF	TGTGCCACCAGCAGAGGAAACAGGGGCTTCTCTGGAAACACCATATATTTT
.	TRBJ2-5	.	TRBV20-1	CSALGGETQYF	TGCAGTGCACTGGGGGGAGAGACCCAGTACTTC